These 29 T cell receptor beta chains share one sample of origin, sequenced in a study of OX40 agonist ivuxolimab in advanced cancers. The repertoire was sequenced with immunoSEQ multiplex PCR; TCRdb's copy has only in-frame clones and lacks some. This sample has some 64,000 clones, with 82% found just once. Sample: CD4+ or CD8+ T cells sorted from blood, taken in a trial of the OX40 agonist ivuxolimab. All receptors come from an adult with an advanced solid tumor such as melanoma, head and neck, liver or kidney cancer.

In nucleotides, the CDR3 is TGCGCCAGCAGCTTGGAGACAGGGGGGTACGAGCAGTACTTC. Protein product: CASSLETGGYEQYF. V usage is TRBV5-1 and J usage is TRBJ2-7; 9 positions match TRBD1. This CDR3 region has 14 residues. V trimming: 0 bases; J trimming: 4 bases; junction bases outside the gene matches: 2. CDR1 and CDR2 from the germline V gene are SGHRS and YFSETQ.

The chain combines TRBV14 with TRBJ1-2; no clear D gene. Trimming took off 0 bases at V and 6 bases at J, with 17 bases between the two ends. The CDR3 covers 16 residues. Germline CDR1 is SGHDN and CDR2 is FVKESK. In DNA, the CDR3 is TGTGCCAGCAGCCAAGATCGGGCTCCGGAGGGCAATGGCTACACCTTC. Its translation is CASSQDRAPEGNGYTF. The variable domain in full, completed from reference TRBV14 and TRBJ1-2, reads EAGVTQFPSHSVIEKGQTVTLRCDPISGHDNLYWYRRVMGKEIKFLLHFVKESKQDESGMPNNRFLAERTGGTYSTLKVQPAELEDSGVYFCASSQDRAPEGNGYTFGSGTRLTVV.

This clone appeared a single time. The V and J genes are TRBV6-5 and TRBJ2-7; 7 positions agree with TRBD2. With 2 bases clipped from V and 4 bases from J, the junction kept 5 bases outside the gene matches. The length of the CDR3 is 14 residues. The germline V gene encodes CDR1 MNHEY and CDR2 SVGAGI. CDR3 sequence (DNA): TGTGCCAGCAGTTACCAGCGGGGTCCATACGAGCAGTACTTC. It is translated as CASSYQRGPYEQYF.

The chain joins TRBV9 to TRBJ2-1, with D perhaps TRBD1 (5 bases). The CDR3 is made up of 15 amino acids. Germline CDR1 is SGDLS and CDR2 is YYNGEE. V was cut by 4 bases and J by 4 bases, with 15 bases left in between. CDR3 region: CASSRQSTEYNEQFF. The CDR3 DNA reads as TGTGCCAGCAGCCGACAGAGCACCGAATACAATGAGCAGTTCTTC.

This clone is medium-sized by share. The rearrangement uses TRBV20-1 and TRBJ2-7, with D hard to call. Trimming took off 0 bases at V and 9 bases at J, with 9 bases between the two ends. The CDR3 has 11 residues. Germline loops: CDR1 DFQATT, CDR2 SNEGSKA (reference sequence). Here the CDR3 reads CSARDEVGQYF. The CDR3 DNA follows: TGCAGTGCTAGAGATGAGGTTGGGCAGTACTTC.

The V gene is TRBV5-4, the J gene TRBJ1-2; weak D call: TRBD1 (5 bases). CDR1 and CDR2 from the germline V gene are SGHNT and YYREEE (reference sequence). With 0 bases removed from V and 1 base from J, the gap between germline ends came to 13 bases. This CDR3 region has 16 residues. The CDR3 bases are TGTGCCAGCAGCTTGGGTGGGACGGCGGTTAACTATGGCTACACCTTC. Protein sequence: CASSLGGTAVNYGYTF.

This clone appeared once. The CDR3: CASSWGSGNTGELFF. As DNA, the CDR3 is TGTGCCAGCTCATGGGGGAGCGGGAACACCGGGGAGCTGTTTTTT. The chain employs TRBV18 and TRBJ2-2; either TRBD1 or TRBD2 may fit D (5 bases each). This CDR3 spans 15 amino acids. Trimming left V 5 bases short and J 1 base short, with 11 bases between. CDR1 and CDR2 (germline): KGHSH, LQKENI. The whole variable domain, remainder taken from reference TRBV18 and TRBJ2-2, is NAGVMQNPRHLVRRRGQEARLRCSPMKGHSHVYWYRQLPEEGLKFMVYLQKENIIDESGMPKERFSAEFPKEGPSILRIQQVVRGDSAAYFCASSWGSGNTGELFFGEGSRLTVL.

This rearrangement joins TRBV19 to TRBJ2-5; D remains unclear. Trimming removed 1 base from V and 5 bases from J, with 11 bases in between. The CDR3 has 14 residues. Germline V CDR1 and CDR2: LNHDA, SQIVND (reference sequence). The CDR3 reads CASSIGGSKETQYF. In DNA form, the CDR3 reads TGTGCCAGTAGTATAGGGGGTTCTAAGGAGACCCAGTACTTC.

The chain links TRBV4-1 to TRBJ2-1; D is perhaps TRBD2 (6 bases). Germline V gene sequence: CDR1 MGHRA, CDR2 YSYEKL. Deletions cut 0 bases from V and 2 bases from J, with 14 bases between. CDR3 size: 17 residues. CDR3 bases: TGCGCCAGCAGCCAAGAAGACACTAGCAAAACCTACAATGAGCAGTTCTTC. Residues: CASSQEDTSKTYNEQFF.

This chain joins TRBV11-1 and TRBJ1-6; unclear D gene. V was pared by 4 bases and J by 8 bases, with 21 bases between. Germline V gene sequence: CDR1 SGHAT, CDR2 FQDESV (reference sequence). The CDR3 consists of 17 residues. CDR3 DNA: TGTGCCAGCAGCTCCCGAGAGGGTTGGATAGTTGATTCACCCCTCCACTTT. This translates into CASSSREGWIVDSPLHF.

The V gene is TRBV2, the J gene TRBJ1-2, with a possible D match to TRBD1 (5 bases). CDR1 SNHLY and CDR2 FYNNEI come from the germline V gene. This CDR3 spans 14 amino acids. The V gene lost 7 bases and the J gene lost 5 bases, with 17 bases spanning the gap. CDR3 sequence reads: CASNSPGLKYGYTF. In nucleotides, the CDR3 is TGTGCCAGCAATAGTCCAGGGTTAAAGTATGGCTACACCTTC. Together with reference TRBV2 and TRBJ1-2, the CDR3 gives the full variable domain: EPEVTQTPSHQVTQMGQEVILRCVPISNHLYFYWYRQILGQKVEFLVSFYNNEISEKSEIFDDQFSVERPDGSNFTLKIRSTKLEDSAMYFCASNSPGLKYGYTFGSGTRLTVV.

The rearrangement joins TRBV4-1 to TRBJ2-7; no clear D. V lost 4 bases to trimming and J lost 6 bases, with 16 bases between them. Germline assignment: CDR1 MGHRA and CDR2 YSYEKL. This CDR3 contains 14 residues. CDR3 region: CASSPLGKGFEQYF. The CDR3 coding sequence is TGCGCCAGCAGCCCCCTCGGAAAGGGATTCGAGCAGTACTTC.

The chain links TRBV6-5 to TRBJ1-2, with D perhaps TRBD1 (5 bases). The CDR3 is 13 amino acids. Germline V lookup: CDR1 MNHEY, CDR2 SVGAGI. Trimming took off 7 bases at V and 3 bases at J, with 12 bases between the two ends. CDR3 nucleotides: TGTGCCAGCAATCCGGGACTGTACTATGGCTACACCTTC. It is translated as CASNPGLYYGYTF.

The chain links TRBV6-6 to TRBJ2-3, with D perhaps TRBD1 or TRBD2 (5 bases each). V was clipped by 6 bases and J by 2 bases, with 15 bases between them. This CDR3 region has 15 residues. Germline V gene data show CDR1 as MNHNY and CDR2 as SVGAGI (reference sequence). The CDR3 loop reads CASRTGTEFTDTQYF. For the CDR3, the DNA is TGTGCCAGCAGAACGGGGACGGAATTCACAGATACGCAGTATTTT.

The chain employs TRBV7-2 and TRBJ2-3; D gene unclear. Germline assignment: CDR1 SGHTA and CDR2 FQGNSA. The germline V and J ends were trimmed by 5 bases and 7 bases, with 10 bases remaining between them. The CDR3 extends over 12 amino acids. The CDR3 protein is CASSLPQNTQYF. The CDR3 nucleotides read TGTGCCAGCAGCCTCCCCCAGAATACGCAGTATTTT.

This clone has only one observation. The chain uses TRBV6-5 and TRBJ2-1; 12 bases agree with TRBD2. With 6 bases clipped from V and 8 bases from J, the junction kept 8 bases outside the gene matches. Looked up from germline, CDR1 is MNHEY and CDR2 is SVGAGI. This CDR3 region has 15 residues. In DNA, the CDR3 is TGTGCCAGCAGCCCTCCACTAGCGGGAGGTCATGAGCAGTTCTTC. Translating gives CASSPPLAGGHEQFF.

The chain carries TRBV6-6 and TRBJ1-1; 8 bases align to TRBD1. The germline gives CDR1 MNHNY, CDR2 SVGAGI (reference sequence). The CDR3 has 16 amino acids. Trimming at V came to 5 bases and at J to 3 bases, leaving 11 bases not matched to a gene. This CDR3 is CASSASRQGLDTEAFF. The CDR3 region has the DNA TGTGCCAGCAGTGCTTCCCGACAGGGGTTGGACACTGAAGCTTTCTTT.

The chain joins TRBV7-9 to TRBJ2-3; TRBD1 or TRBD2 may be the D gene (5 bases each). Deletions cut 5 bases from V and 0 bases from J, with 15 bases between. CDR3 length equals 16 residues. Germline CDR1 is SEHNR and CDR2 is FQNEAQ (reference sequence). CDR3 residues: CASSREGPTSTDTQYF. CDR3 DNA sequence: TGTGCCAGCAGCCGTGAGGGACCTACTAGCACAGATACGCAGTATTTT.

V gene TRBV7-6 combines with J gene TRBJ1-1, with a possible D match to TRBD1 (5 bases). Deletions cut 5 bases from V and 5 bases from J, with 18 bases between. The CDR3 is 15 amino acids. CDR1 is SGHVS, CDR2 FNYEAQ, per germline. The CDR3 here is CASSDLLRERTEAFF. In nucleotides, the CDR3 is TGTGCCAGCAGCGACCTTCTCAGGGAGAGGACTGAAGCTTTCTTT.

In its sample, this clone was seen a few times. This chain connects TRBV14 to TRBJ1-6; D is undetermined. V lost 1 base to trimming and J lost 6 bases, with 7 bases between them. Germline CDR1 and CDR2: SGHDN and FVKESK. The CDR3 is made up of 14 amino acids. CDR3 coding DNA: TGTGCCAGCAGCCAAGGCCGTTTTAATTCACCCCTCCACTTT. Translating it yields CASSQGRFNSPLHF.

The chain carries TRBV30 and TRBJ1-3, with D possibly being TRBD1 (6 bases). The V gene lost 0 bases and the J gene lost 0 bases, with 18 bases spanning the gap. The CDR3 length is 18 residues. In germline, CDR1 is GTSNPN, CDR2 SVGIG (reference sequence). The CDR3 region is CAWSVRGRGPFSGNTIYF. The CDR3 DNA is TGTGCCTGGAGTGTACGGGGCCGGGGGCCGTTCTCTGGAAACACCATATATTTT.

The chain combines TRBV6-1 with TRBJ2-4; D gene uncertain. The V end lost 8 bases, the J end lost 7 bases, and 15 bases lay between the germline ends. CDR1 and CDR2 from the germline V gene are MNHNS and SASEGT. The CDR3 is 13 residues long. CDR3 region: CASSSTSANIQYF. DNA of the CDR3: TGTGCCAGCTCCTCAACTTCTGCTAACATTCAGTACTTC.

Worth noting for this clone: The junction differs from germline at one of its ends, possibly a read error. This sequence joins TRBV7-7 and TRBJ2-1; 11 bases line up with TRBD2. Germline assignment: CDR1 SSHAT and CDR2 FNYEAQ (reference sequence). This CDR3 spans 15 amino acids. CDR3 DNA sequence: TGTGCTAGCAGCTTGGGACTAGCGGTAGACAATGAGCAGTTCTTC. It codes for CASSLGLAVDNEQFF.

The chain joins TRBV19 to TRBJ2-7; D not certain. With 3 bases removed from V and 4 bases from J, the gap between germline ends came to 10 bases. The CDR3 extends over 13 amino acids. CDR1 is LNHDA, CDR2 SQIVND, per germline (reference sequence). CDR3 nucleotides: TGTGCCAGTAGTATCGCACAGACTTACGAGCAGTACTTC. This sequence encodes CASSIAQTYEQYF. Together with reference TRBV19 and TRBJ2-7, the CDR3 gives the full variable domain: DGGITQSPKYLFRKEGQNVTLSCEQNLNHDAMYWYRQDPGQGLRLIYYSQIVNDFQKGDIAEGYSVSREKKESFPLTVTSAQKNPTAFYLCASSIAQTYEQYFGPGTRLTVT.

CDR3 amino acids: CASSLRTGAYNEQFF. Written as DNA, the CDR3 is TGCGCCAGCAGCCTAAGGACAGGCGCCTACAATGAGCAGTTCTTC. The V and J genes are TRBV5-1 and TRBJ2-1; 7 bases fit TRBD1. Looked up from germline, CDR1 is SGHRS and CDR2 is YFSETQ. The CDR3 sequence is 15 residues long. V lost 4 bases, J lost 2 bases, and 6 bases stayed unmatched. Full variable domain (missing parts from reference TRBV5-1 and TRBJ2-1): KAGVTQTPRYLIKTRGQQVTLSCSPISGHRSVSWYQQTPGQGLQFLFEYFSETQRNKGNFPGRFSGRQFSNSRSEMNVSTLELGDSALYLCASSLRTGAYNEQFFGPGTRLTVL.

The chain recombines TRBV15 with TRBJ2-1; TRBD2 agrees at 10 bases. CDR3 length: 22 residues. V gave up 0 bases and J gave up 1 base; unmatched junction bases: 18. Germline CDR1 is LNHNV and CDR2 is YYDKDF (reference sequence). CDR3 nucleotide sequence: TGTGCCACCAGCAGAGATCAGGCTAGCGGGAGTTCAGCGTTCGGGTCCTACAATGAGCAGTTCTTC. This sequence encodes CATSRDQASGSSAFGSYNEQFF.

Note on this clone: The DNA is left out, because the CDR3 cannot be placed on it with certainty; the CDR3 is given as TCRdb lists it. CDR3 loop: CASSFGAGELFF. This chain joins TRBV14 and TRBJ2-2. Including both end residues, the CDR3 is 12 amino acids long. Germline V lookup: CDR1 SGHDN, CDR2 FVKESK.

The rearrangement links TRBV5-1 to TRBJ2-7; possibly TRBD1 for D (6 bases). Germline lookup yields CDR1 SGHRS and CDR2 YFSETQ. V lost 0 bases and J 0 bases, leaving 13 bases between the germline ends. The CDR3 contains 16 residues. CDR3 region: CASSLEDRRNSYEQYF. In nucleotides, the CDR3 is TGCGCCAGCAGCTTGGAAGACAGGCGAAACTCCTACGAGCAGTACTTC.

The CDR3 sequence is CASSTHQGGSTEAFF. The CDR3 nucleotides are TGTGCCAGCAGCACCCATCAAGGGGGGAGCACTGAAGCTTTCTTT. The chain employs TRBV6-5 and TRBJ1-1, with D tentatively TRBD1 (6 bases). The CDR3 is 15 amino acids. V shed 6 bases and J shed 4 bases, with 18 bases lying between them. The germline V gene has CDR1 MNHEY and CDR2 SVGAGI.